Listed below are T cell receptor beta chains from one sample, sequenced in a study of T cells in Graves' hyperthyroidism and ophthalmopathy. TCRdb used MiXCR to reprocess the multiplex PCR reads, holding one entry per CDR3 protein. The sample lists some 620,000 distinct CDR3 sequences; about 17% were seen once. Sequencing was done on a sample of blood. The receptors here all came from a woman in her twenties or thirties with Graves' hyperthyroidism. CDR3s leave out the opening cysteine and the closing phenylalanine or tryptophan. Each record gives: V gene, CDR3 protein.

>TRBV5-1
ASSLDSPGTSLKEQY
>TRBV5-6
ASSLAGRAEAF
>TRBV29-1
SVEDRDKSYNEQF
>TRBV3-1
ASSQVRASGRAMETQY
>TRBV28
ATRRGPDTQY
>TRBV5-1
ASSDGATYNEQF
>TRBV20-1
SALSRENYEQY
>TRBV13
ASSAPQGLVVQETQY
>TRBV5-1
ANSSGTSTLTDTQY
>TRBV6-1
ASSPTGTDKETQY
>TRBV28
ASTEKTRVVGQPQH
>TRBV20-1
SLQGSGYT
>TRBV11-2
ASSSPLVGSGELF
>TRBV20-1
SAVYRELGTEAF
>TRBV4-1
ASSQGTAGGYEQY
>TRBV12-3/TRBV12-4
ASAAHQGQPQH
>TRBV27
ASRTSYSRDRGF
>TRBV6-6
ASSYRTGRNTDTQY
>TRBV10-2
ASRAGSSYNEQF
>TRBV18
ASSRGATTSAYEQY
>TRBV2
ASLRSGRGETQY
>TRBV7-2
VSSLGPYYEQY
>TRBV6-4
ASSDSAGNQPQH
>TRBV5-8
ASSLWARASADTQY
>TRBV25-1
ASRGSSGRGTYEQY
>TRBV27
ASSLNGVNYGYT
>TRBV12-3/TRBV12-4
ASSLSGSYTGELF
>TRBV7-3
ASSLPRSRVSRSTDTQY
>TRBV6-1
ASSPPGQGFYNEQF
>TRBV6-1
ASRLGDRGTF
>TRBV20-1
SVLQRNEKLF
>TRBV25-1
ASSEFGTGGAEQY
>TRBV27
ASSLSQVPSYEQY
>TRBV15
ATSRDRGNEQF
>TRBV5-1
ASSTGTGERTEAF
>TRBV6-2/TRBV6-3
ASSYGAGNQPQH
>TRBV9
ASSVSPDRKNTEAF
>TRBV5-6
ASSWGGGLGYT
>TRBV18
ASSVDRGESLDTEAF
>TRBV15
ATSRRKGLGEQY
>TRBV19
ASSIYPGNEQF
>TRBV6-2/TRBV6-3
ADRRTGLSGANVLT
>TRBV12-3/TRBV12-4
ASTRRATGMETQY
>TRBV10-3
AISESIAVQETQY